This is a list of T cell receptor beta chains from one sample in a study of blood T cell repertoires in COVID-19. The repertoire was sequenced with immunoSEQ multiplex PCR; TCRdb's copy has only in-frame clones and lacks some. This sample has 250,000 to 400,000 clones, with around 88% found just once. The sequenced material came from peripheral blood. These receptor sequences come from a woman younger than 45 with COVID-19, enrolled during active disease. Each CDR3 is given with its conserved first and last residue. Each record gives: V gene, clone size, J gene, D gene, CDR3 protein, CDR3 DNA. D genes are given only for firm matches. For some rows the clone size is stated as once, few or many, or as a class when expanded; others skip it.

TRBV27	.	TRBJ1-2	.	CASSFHLGAGYTF	TGTGCCAGCAGTTTTCATCTGGGGGCTGGCTACACCTTC
TRBV6-1	.	TRBJ2-3	TRBD2	CASSDLVPGLAGGSKDTQYF	TGTGCCAGCAGTGATCTTGTCCCGGGACTAGCGGGGGGGTCCAAAGATACGCAGTATTTT
TRBV4-1	.	TRBJ2-1	TRBD2	CASSQDHLAGSISGNEQFF	TGCGCCAGCAGCCAAGACCATCTAGCGGGGAGTATTTCTGGCAATGAGCAGTTCTTC
TRBV7-8	once	TRBJ1-2	TRBD1	CASSLAGQGVFGYTF	TGTGCCAGCAGCTTAGCTGGACAGGGAGTGTTTGGCTACACCTTC
TRBV19	.	TRBJ2-3	.	CASSTRTKDTQYF	TGTGCCAGTAGTACGAGGACAAAAGATACGCAGTATTTT
TRBV27	.	TRBJ2-1	.	CASRSGLDYNEQFF	TGTGCCAGCAGATCCGGACTGGACTACAATGAGCAGTTCTTC
TRBV6-2/TRBV6-3	.	TRBJ1-2	.	CASSLTHSYGYTF	TGTGCCAGCAGTCTCACACACAGCTATGGCTACACCTTC
TRBV28	once	TRBJ2-3	TRBD2	CAGGEVAGQGEQYF	TGTGCCGGGGGGGAAGTTGCGGGCCAGGGAGAGCAGTATTTT
TRBV27	.	TRBJ1-5	.	CASAPTGLQGQPQHF	TGTGCCAGCGCCCCTACCGGATTACAGGGTCAGCCCCAGCATTTT
TRBV6-5	.	TRBJ1-5	TRBD1	CASTLGQGPNQPQHF	TGTGCCAGCACCCTCGGACAGGGACCCAATCAGCCCCAGCATTTT
TRBV7-9	.	TRBJ1-2	TRBD1	CASSPTGSNYGYTF	TGTGCCAGCAGCCCGACAGGGTCTAACTATGGCTACACCTTC
TRBV5-1	once	TRBJ2-3	TRBD1	CASSEQGLTDTQYF	TGCGCCAGCAGCGAACAGGGGCTCACAGATACGCAGTATTTT
TRBV6-6	.	TRBJ1-1	.	CASSSAGENTEAFF	TGTGCCAGCAGTTCGGCAGGGGAGAACACTGAAGCTTTCTTT
TRBV15	.	TRBJ2-1	TRBD2	CATSRDRTSGDEQFF	TGTGCCACCAGCAGAGATCGGACTAGCGGGGACGAGCAGTTCTTC
TRBV19	.	TRBJ1-5	TRBD1	CASSIMGTGPKLNQPQHF	TGTGCCAGTAGTATCATGGGGACAGGGCCCAAGTTAAATCAGCCCCAGCATTTT
TRBV15	.	TRBJ1-1	.	CATSTGLYSEAFF	TGTGCCACCAGCACGGGGTTGTACTCTGAAGCTTTCTTT
TRBV5-5	.	TRBJ2-3	TRBD2	CASSSVRLAGVPDTQYF	TGTGCCAGCAGCTCGGTCCGGCTAGCGGGGGTCCCAGATACGCAGTATTTT
TRBV4-1	.	TRBJ1-1	.	CASSPSPSEAVF	TGCGCCAGCAGCCCGTCACCAAGTGAAGCGGTCTTT
TRBV2	.	TRBJ1-1	TRBD1	CARMSEDRGNTEAFF	TGTGCCAGAATGAGCGAGGACAGGGGGAACACTGAAGCTTTCTTT
TRBV4-1	.	TRBJ2-3	.	CASSQGVGGAGTDTQYF	TGCGCCAGCAGCCAAGGCGTAGGTGGGGCGGGAACAGATACGCAGTATTTT
TRBV4-1	.	TRBJ1-1	TRBD1	CASSHPPRGQEAFF	TGCGCCAGCAGCCATCCACCCAGGGGACAGGAAGCTTTCTTT
TRBV7-2	.	TRBJ1-1	.	CASSLQGTDTEAFF	TGTGCCAGCAGCTTGCAGGGTACGGACACTGAAGCTTTCTTT
TRBV18	few	TRBJ1-4	.	CASSKQAKVEKLFF	TGTGCCAGCTCAAAACAGGCAAAGGTTGAAAAACTGTTTTTT
TRBV27	.	TRBJ1-6	TRBD1	CASSFGTGPPNSPLHF	TGTGCCAGCAGTTTCGGGACAGGACCCCCTAATTCACCCCTCCACTTT
TRBV19	few	TRBJ1-2	TRBD1	CASSIYPGTGDGYTF	TGTGCCAGTAGTATCTACCCCGGGACAGGGGATGGCTACACCTTC
TRBV27	.	TRBJ2-5	.	CASRSGGTQYF	TGTGCCAGCCGCTCGGGTGGGACCCAGTACTTC
TRBV10-3	.	TRBJ1-1	.	CAINVRTDAEAFF	TGTGCCATCAACGTCAGGACAGACGCTGAAGCTTTCTTT
TRBV28	.	TRBJ1-5	.	CASSLPERGANQPQHF	TGTGCCAGCAGTTTACCCGAGCGGGGGGCCAATCAGCCCCAGCATTTT
TRBV18	.	TRBJ1-2	.	CASSPDRTNYGYTF	TGTGCCAGCTCACCCGACAGGACGAACTATGGCTACACCTTC
TRBV29-1	.	TRBJ2-1	.	CSVEDWQNNEQFF	TGCAGCGTTGAAGATTGGCAAAACAATGAGCAGTTCTTC
TRBV11-2	.	TRBJ2-2	.	CASSLLSGELFF	TGTGCCAGCAGCTTACTTTCCGGGGAGCTGTTTTTT
TRBV6-5	.	TRBJ1-2	.	CASSSGTIYGYTF	TGTGCCAGCAGTAGCGGGACCATCTATGGCTACACCTTC
TRBV7-6	.	TRBJ2-7	.	CASSIGTQGSFEQYF	TGTGCCAGCAGCATAGGGACCCAGGGATCATTCGAGCAGTACTTC
TRBV6-2/TRBV6-3	.	TRBJ2-7	TRBD2	CASSYSISRGGLLYEQYF	TGTGCCAGCAGTTACTCGATCTCGCGGGGAGGGCTTTTATACGAGCAGTACTTC
TRBV7-6	.	TRBJ1-2	.	CASSRNLQGDGYTF	TGTGCCAGCAGCCGAAACCTACAGGGAGATGGCTACACCTTC
TRBV30	.	TRBJ2-5	TRBD2	CAWGQRGRGTQYF	TGTGCCTGGGGCCAGCGGGGTCGGGGGACCCAGTACTTC